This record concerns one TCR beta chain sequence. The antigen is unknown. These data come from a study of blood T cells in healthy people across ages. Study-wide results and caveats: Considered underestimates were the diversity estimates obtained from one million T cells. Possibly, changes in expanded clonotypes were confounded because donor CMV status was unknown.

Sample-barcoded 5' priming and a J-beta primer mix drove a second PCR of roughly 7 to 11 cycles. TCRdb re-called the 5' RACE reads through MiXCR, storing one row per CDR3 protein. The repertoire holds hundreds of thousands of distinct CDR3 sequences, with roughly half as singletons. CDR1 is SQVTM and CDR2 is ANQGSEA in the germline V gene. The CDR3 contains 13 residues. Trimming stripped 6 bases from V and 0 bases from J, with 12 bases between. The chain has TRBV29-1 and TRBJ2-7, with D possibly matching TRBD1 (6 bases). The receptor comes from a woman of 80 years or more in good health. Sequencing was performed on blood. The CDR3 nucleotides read TGCAGCGTAATCCGGGACAACTCCTACGAGCAGTACTTC. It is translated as CSVIRDNSYEQYF.